This passage covers 13 T cell receptor beta chains from one sample sequenced in a study of T cells in Graves' hyperthyroidism and ophthalmopathy. The CDR3 regions of TCR beta were amplified from RNA transcripts. With the HTBI primer set, the TCR CDR3 went through a first round of RT-PCR. TCRdb reprocessed the multiplex PCR reads via MiXCR and lists one record per CDR3 protein. The data contain 700,000 to 850,000 distinct CDR3 sequences, about 35% of them seen just once; the ten biggest clones take up roughly 31%. Sequencing input: blood. The receptor source for this set is a woman in her thirties or forties with Graves' hyperthyroidism.

DNA for the CDR3: TGTGCCAGTACCCCGAGCGCCGGCCCCTCTGGAAACACCATATATTTT. It translates to CASTPSAGPSGNTIYF. The rearrangement uses TRBV19 and TRBJ1-3; no reliable D call. The germline V gene has CDR1 LNHDA and CDR2 SQIVND (reference sequence). This CDR3 has 16 residues. Trimming took 7 bases from V and 0 from J, leaving 16 bases between them. The variable domain in full, completed from reference TRBV19 and TRBJ1-3, reads DGGITQSPKYLFRKEGQNVTLSCEQNLNHDAMYWYRQDPGQGLRLIYYSQIVNDFQKGDIAEGYSVSREKKESFPLTVTSAQKNPTAFYLCASTPSAGPSGNTIYFGEGSWLTVV.

This clonotype showed up many times. The chain uses TRBV5-4 and TRBJ1-1; weak D call: TRBD1 (6 bases). V dropped 3 bases and J dropped 3 bases, with 12 bases sitting between them. Germline CDR1 is SGHNT and CDR2 is YYREEE (reference sequence). This CDR3 spans 14 amino acids. The CDR3 reads CASSSAGVDTEAFF. CDR3 DNA sequence: TGTGCCAGCAGCTCGGCAGGGGTGGACACTGAAGCTTTCTTT.

This clonotype was seen many times. The chain is built from TRBV7-2 and TRBJ2-7, with 12 bases matching TRBD2. Per germline, CDR1 SGHTA and CDR2 FQGNSA. After removal of 5 bases from V and 6 bases from J, the junction contained 5 bases not matched to a gene. There are 14 residues in the CDR3. The CDR3 spells CASSLGTSGREQYF. CDR3 bases: TGTGCCAGCAGCCTCGGGACTAGCGGGCGCGAGCAGTACTTC.

Details on this clonotype: One end of the junction fails to match germline, which may point to a read error. The chain uses TRBV10-3 and TRBJ2-2; D unresolved. Germline V gives CDR1 ENHRY, CDR2 SYGVKD. CDR3 size: 13 residues. CDR3 loop: CASSMAPTGELFF. For the CDR3, the DNA is TGTGCCAGCAGTATGGCCCCTACCGGGGAGCTGTTTTTT.

This clonotype was observed many times. The V and J genes are TRBV7-2 and TRBJ1-5, with D maybe TRBD1 (5 bases). The germline V and J ends were trimmed by 3 bases and 6 bases, with 9 bases remaining between them. CDR3 length: 13 amino acids. The V gene's germline CDR1 is SGHTA and CDR2 FQGNSA. The CDR3 reads CASSFRVRQPQHF. CDR3 nucleotides: TGTGCCAGCAGCTTCAGGGTACGTCAGCCCCAGCATTTT.

This clonotype occurred a few times. This chain links TRBV11-1 with TRBJ2-5; 8 positions match TRBD1. The germline CDR1 and CDR2 sequences are SGHAT and FQDESV (reference sequence). V was pared by 5 bases and J by 4 bases, with 6 bases of the junction left unmatched. CDR3 length: 14 amino acids. The CDR3 DNA is TGTGCCAGCAGCCTTCCCGGACAGGGAGAGACCCAGTACTTC. Protein product: CASSLPGQGETQYF.

The genes are TRBV7-9 and TRBJ1-2; D gene ambiguous. This CDR3 spans 14 amino acids. V lost 2 bases to trimming and J lost 7 bases, with 14 bases between them. Germline CDR1 is SEHNR and CDR2 is FQNEAQ (reference sequence). The CDR3 DNA reads as TGTGCCAGCAGCTTAAGACACGGGCAGCTTGGCTACACCTTC. Translated: CASSLRHGQLGYTF.

The V gene is TRBV24-1, the J gene TRBJ2-5; TRBD2 aligns across 10 bases. CDR3 size: 13 residues. Germline trimming cut 11 bases from V and 3 bases from J; bases unmatched to any gene: 5. In germline, CDR1 is KGHDR, CDR2 SFDVKD. DNA for the CDR3: TGTGCCAACCTACTAGCGGGGAAAGAGACCCAGTACTTC. It translates to CANLLAGKETQYF.

To note about this clonotype: A read error may be the cause here, since a much bigger clone is one base away. The chain combines TRBV14 with TRBJ2-7; D unclear. The length of the CDR3 is 12 residues. The germline V gene has CDR1 SGHDN and CDR2 FVKESK. CDR3 bases: TGTGCCGGCAGCCAAGTCCCCTACGAGCAGTACTTC. It specifies CAGSQVPYEQYF.

The rearrangement uses TRBV20-1 and TRBJ1-1; D is possibly TRBD1 (5 bases). Per the germline V gene, CDR1 is DFQATT and CDR2 is SNEGSKA (reference sequence). This CDR3 comprises 11 residues. V was clipped by 8 bases and J by 6 bases, with 13 bases between them. CDR3 in amino acids: CSTIREAEAFF. In DNA, the CDR3 is TGCAGTACGATCAGGGAGGCTGAAGCTTTCTTT.

Concerning this clonotype itself: A much more abundant neighbour one base away suggests this may be a read error. The CDR3 here is CASSSQVLMGSYGCTF. In nucleotides, the CDR3 is TGTGCCAGCAGCTCCCAGGTCCTTATGGGTAGCTATGGCTGCACCTTC. V usage is TRBV7-2 and J usage is TRBJ1-2, with no clear D. There are 16 residues in the CDR3. Germline V gene sequence: CDR1 SGHTA, CDR2 FQGNSA.

This chain uses TRBV28 with TRBJ2-2, with D hard to call. This CDR3 region has 12 residues. Per the germline V gene, CDR1 is MDHEN and CDR2 is SYDVKM. V lost 1 base and J 7 bases, leaving 4 bases between the germline ends. CDR3 sequence reads: CASSLFNGELFF. The CDR3 DNA reads as TGTGCCAGCAGTTTATTCAACGGGGAGCTGTTTTTT.

Comment on this clonotype: This may stem from a read error, because a much larger clone lies one nucleotide away. The chain has TRBV9 and TRBJ2-5; no clear D gene. The germline V gene has CDR1 SGDLS and CDR2 YYNGEE. This CDR3 is 13 amino acids long. This CDR3 reads CASSVGFGETRYF. CDR3 coding DNA: TGTGCCAGCAGCGTAGGTTTTGGCGAGACCCGGTACTTC.